The 3 T cell receptor beta chains reported below all come from one sample, sequenced in a study of T-cell reconstitution after alpha-beta-depleted transplantation in children. Overall study findings and caveats: At around two months after transplant, the alpha-beta T cells were reportedly derived from several hundred expanded clones that came from non-depleted graft cells.

Molecular barcoding with unique molecular identifiers was used for the TCRbeta library. TCRdb analysed the PCR reads with MiXCR anew, one entry per CDR3 protein. The repertoire has around 31,000 distinct CDR3 sequences, roughly 6.7% of them found once; the top ten carry 25% to 30%. Their antigen targets remain unknown. The sample consisted of peripheral blood, taken 60 days after TCRalphabeta/CD19-depleted stem cell transplant. These receptors were obtained from a child younger than two who had a stem cell transplant for acute myeloid leukemia, so the T cells may come from the graft donor.

The CDR3 sequence is CASSVSGGGSKNIQYF. The CDR3 DNA reads as TGTGCCAGCAGCGTCTCCGGCGGGGGGTCCAAAAACATTCAGTACTTC. This rearrangement joins TRBV9 to TRBJ2-4; 8 bases are a match to TRBD2. Losses at the gene ends were 2 bases for V and 2 bases for J; bases not matched to a gene: 6. This CDR3 is built from 16 residues. Germline V gives CDR1 SGDLS, CDR2 YYNGEE.

This clonotype is a singleton in its sample. A much larger clone is a single base away; this may be a read error. This chain connects TRBV29-1 to TRBJ1-3; no definite D call. V dropped 4 bases and J dropped 6 bases, with 4 bases sitting between them. CDR3 size: 10 residues. Germline V lookup: CDR1 SQVTM, CDR2 ANQGSEA. The CDR3, as DNA: TGCAGCGTTGGAAAAAACACCATATATTTT. Encoded protein: CSVGKNTIYF.

This clonotype was counted at least ten times. The rearrangement links TRBV6-5 to TRBJ1-5; D remains ambiguous. Per the germline V gene, CDR1 is MNHEY and CDR2 is SVGAGI. There are 15 residues in the CDR3. V lost 7 bases and J lost 1, with 14 bases in between. CDR3 amino acids: CASIGSPRSNQPQHF. In DNA form, the CDR3 reads TGTGCCAGCATCGGGTCCCCAAGGAGCAATCAGCCCCAGCATTTT.